The next 26 T cell receptor beta chains were all read from a single sample in a study of shared clonotypes between healthy human individuals. TCRdb keeps only in-frame clones here, not all; method: immunoSEQ multiplex PCR. The table has some 790,000 clones, 55% to 75% seen once. Input material: memory CD4+ T cells sorted from blood. Described subset: CD45RA-negative fraction. These receptors all stem from a woman between 25 and 40 years old in good health.

The CDR3 DNA sequence: TGTGCCAGCAGTCCCAAGGTGTGGGGAACCGGGGAGCTGTTTTTT. The encoded protein is CASSPKVWGTGELFF. The J gene is TRBJ2-2, the V gene TRBV27; D remains unclear. V was shortened by 5 bases and J by 5 bases, with 15 bases between the two germline ends. The CDR3 sequence is 15 residues long. Germline CDR1 MNHEY, CDR2 SMNVEV (reference sequence).

The chain uses TRBV29-1 and TRBJ2-5; 10 bases agree with TRBD1. Germline CDR1 SQVTM, CDR2 ANQGSEA. J gave up 5 bases and V 7 bases, and 7 bases lay outside the gene matches. The CDR3 totals 13 residues. DNA of the CDR3: TGCAGCGCCGGGACAGGGGCGCAGGAGACCCAGTACTTC. As protein: CSAGTGAQETQYF.

CDR3 DNA sequence: TGTGCCAGCAGCTCAGATCGAAAAGGGCAGCAGTTCTTC. This sequence encodes CASSSDRKGQQFF. This chain links TRBV11-2 with TRBJ2-1; no firm D call. The V end lost 4 bases, the J end lost 11 bases, and 15 bases lay between the germline ends. The germline V gene has CDR1 SGHAT and CDR2 FQNNGV. The CDR3 runs to 13 residues.

The V gene is TRBV27, the J gene TRBJ2-7; D could derive from TRBD1 or TRBD2 (5 bases each). This CDR3 region has 14 residues. Germline V gene sequence: CDR1 MNHEY, CDR2 SMNVEV (reference sequence). Trimming removed 6 bases at V and 3 bases at J, with 15 bases between. CDR3 sequence reads: CASRHNGDLYEQYF. The CDR3 coding sequence is TGTGCCAGCAGACATAATGGGGACCTCTACGAGCAGTACTTC.

This clone was detected only a few times. This chain joins TRBV2 and TRBJ2-3; 7 bases fit TRBD2. This CDR3 contains 14 residues. CDR1 SNHLY and CDR2 FYNNEI come from the germline V gene. V lost 5 bases and J lost 5; bases outside the gene matches: 7. The CDR3, as DNA: TGTGCCAGCAGTTATGGCGGGAGTAGAGATACGCAGTATTTT. Translating gives CASSYGGSRDTQYF. Based on the CDR3 plus reference TRBV2 and TRBJ2-3, the full variable domain is EPEVTQTPSHQVTQMGQEVILRCVPISNHLYFYWYRQILGQKVEFLVSFYNNEISEKSEIFDDQFSVERPDGSNFTLKIRSTKLEDSAMYFCASSYGGSRDTQYFGPGTRLTVL.

The J gene is TRBJ2-2, the V gene TRBV4-1; the match to TRBD2 covers 8 bases. Trimming took 2 bases from V and 0 from J; bases not matched to a gene: 11. The CDR3 spans 19 residues. Germline V CDR1 and CDR2: MGHRA, YSYEKL. CDR3 region: CASSQPKQAGATNTGELFF. The DNA of the CDR3 is TGCGCCAGCAGCCAACCGAAACAAGCGGGAGCAACGAACACCGGGGAGCTGTTTTTT.

The chain couples TRBV5-1 to TRBJ1-1, with unresolved D. Trimming took off 4 bases at V and 1 base at J, with 8 bases between the two ends. The CDR3 extends over 13 amino acids. Germline assignment: CDR1 SGHRS and CDR2 YFSETQ. The CDR3 nucleotides read TGCGCCAGCAGCGTGACGACGAACACTGAAGCTTTCTTT. Amino acids: CASSVTTNTEAFF.

This clone was detected only a few times. Other DNA sequences in the same sample also yield this CDR3. The chain couples TRBV19 to TRBJ1-5; 8 nucleotides agree with TRBD1. J gave up 4 bases and V 2 bases, and 4 bases lay outside the gene matches. This CDR3 comprises 15 residues. Germline CDR1 and CDR2: LNHDA and SQIVND (reference sequence). The CDR3, as DNA: TGTGCCAGTAGTATACACGGACAGGGAAATCAGCCCCAGCATTTT. Translated, it gives CASSIHGQGNQPQHF.

This clone appeared once. The chain joins TRBV7-9 to TRBJ1-4, with unresolved D. The CDR3 runs 16 residues. V was cut by 2 bases and J by 8 bases, with 18 bases left in between. The V gene's germline CDR1 is SEHNR and CDR2 FQNEAQ (reference sequence). For the CDR3, the DNA is TGTGCCAGCAGCTTAAATATGGACCCCGGGAGGGAAAAACTGTTTTTT. This translates into CASSLNMDPGREKLFF.

The rearrangement uses TRBV28 and TRBJ2-5; tentative D call: TRBD2 (5 bases). Trimming took off 6 bases at V and 1 base at J, with 12 bases between the two ends. CDR3 length: 14 amino acids. CDR1 is MDHEN and CDR2 is SYDVKM in the germline V gene. The CDR3, as DNA: TGTGCCAGCAGCTCCCCCCGGGGCCAAGAGACCCAGTACTTC. This encodes CASSSPRGQETQYF.

The chain carries TRBV27 and TRBJ2-7, with a possible D match to TRBD1 (5 bases). V lost 5 bases and J lost 4, with 12 bases in between. The CDR3 sequence is 13 residues long. The germline gives CDR1 MNHEY, CDR2 SMNVEV (reference sequence). The DNA for the CDR3 is TGTGCCAGCAGTGCGACAGTAGGGTACGAGCAGTACTTC. This codes for CASSATVGYEQYF.

V and J are TRBV4-1 and TRBJ1-3, with D unresolved. CDR3 length: 15 amino acids. V lost 2 bases, J lost 0 bases, and 8 bases lay in between. Germline CDR1 reads MGHRA; CDR2 reads YSYEKL. The CDR3 region is CASSQLDGSGNTIYF. CDR3 nucleotides: TGCGCCAGCAGCCAACTGGACGGCTCTGGAAACACCATATATTTT.

The V call is TRBV6-1, the J call TRBJ2-3; D is possibly TRBD2 (6 bases). Germline V gene data show CDR1 as MNHNS and CDR2 as SASEGT. The V end was cut by 3 bases, the J end by 6 bases, with 13 bases between. The CDR3 spans 14 residues. CDR3 sequence reads: CASSDPFRGDTQYF. The CDR3 bases are TGTGCCAGCAGTGACCCCTTCCGGGGGGATACGCAGTATTTT.

This clone turned up a few times. The chain couples TRBV14 to TRBJ1-4; maybe TRBD1 (5 bases). The CDR3 loop spans 15 amino acids. Germline V gives CDR1 SGHDN, CDR2 FVKESK. V lost 1 base and J lost 5, with 11 bases in between. CDR3 nucleotide sequence: TGTGCCAGCAGCCAAGCCGGGACGGCGAATGAAAAACTGTTTTTT. It codes for CASSQAGTANEKLFF.

The rearrangement uses TRBV6-5 and TRBJ2-3; D unresolved. The CDR3 loop spans 15 amino acids. Germline CDR1 reads MNHEY; CDR2 reads SVGAGI. V lost 3 bases and J lost 2, with 12 bases in between. CDR3: CASSYRDPHTDTQYF. The CDR3 nucleotides read TGTGCCAGCAGTTATCGAGACCCACACACAGATACGCAGTATTTT.

Comment on this clone: A single base separates this from a much larger clone, so it may be a read error. Other DNA sequences within the sample encode an identical CDR3. This chain uses TRBV15 with TRBJ2-1; weak D call: TRBD2 (5 bases). This CDR3 comprises 16 residues. V lost 0 bases, J lost 4 bases, and 13 bases lay in between. The germline gives CDR1 LNHNV, CDR2 YYDKDF (reference sequence). CDR3 coding DNA: TGTGCCACCAGCAGAGAGGCAAGCGGAACGTACAATGAGCAGTTCTTC. The encoded protein is CATSREASGTYNEQFF. The full variable domain, rest sourced from reference TRBV15 and TRBJ2-1, is DAMVIQNPRYQVTQFGKPVTLSCSQTLNHNVMYWYQQKSSQAPKLLFHYYDKDFNNEADTPDNFQSRRPNTSFCFLDIRSPGLGDTAMYLCATSREASGTYNEQFFGPGTRLTVL.

The V and J genes are TRBV11-2 and TRBJ2-1; 10 nucleotides match TRBD2. Germline assignment: CDR1 SGHAT and CDR2 FQNNGV. CDR3 length: 16 residues. With V trimmed by 4 bases and J by 8 bases, 11 bases remained unmatched. This CDR3 reads CASSSTSGARLDEQFF. The CDR3 nucleotides read TGTGCCAGCAGCTCTACTAGCGGGGCAAGGCTCGATGAGCAGTTCTTC.

This clone was seen more than once but under ten times. This specimen includes other DNA sequences encoding the same CDR3. The genes are TRBV28 and TRBJ1-5; D remains unclear. Between the trimmed V and J ends, which lost 9 bases and 3 bases, there was a span of 12 bases. The V gene's germline CDR1 is MDHEN and CDR2 SYDVKM. The CDR3 contains 13 residues. This CDR3 reads CASRGASNQPQHF. In DNA, the CDR3 is TGTGCCAGTCGGGGAGCATCCAATCAGCCCCAGCATTTT.

The chain has TRBV6-5 and TRBJ2-2; tentatively, D is TRBD1 or TRBD2 (6 bases each). The germline V gene encodes CDR1 MNHEY and CDR2 SVGAGI. This CDR3 has 15 residues. Trimming left V 8 bases short and J 0 bases short, with 13 bases between. The CDR3 nucleotides read TGTGCCAGCCGCCCGGGGGCCGCGAACACCGGGGAGCTGTTTTTT. It codes for CASRPGAANTGELFF.

The V gene is TRBV7-2, the J gene TRBJ2-1, with D perhaps TRBD2 (6 bases). The germline V gene has CDR1 SGHTA and CDR2 FQGNSA. The CDR3 spans 14 residues. The germline V and J ends were trimmed by 7 bases and 0 bases, with 10 bases remaining between them. CDR3 protein: CASTLTSSYNEQFF. The CDR3 DNA reads as TGTGCCAGCACCCTGACTAGCTCCTACAATGAGCAGTTCTTC.

The chain joins TRBV14 to TRBJ2-1; 11 bases line up with TRBD2. CDR3 length equals 23 residues. Trimming took 3 bases from V and 0 from J; bases not matched to a gene: 22. The germline V gene encodes CDR1 SGHDN and CDR2 FVKESK. As DNA, the CDR3 is TGTGCCAGCAGCCAGGCGCCCGCCGGGCTAGCGGGAGGAAGACAGCGCTCCTACAATGAGCAGTTCTTC. It encodes CASSQAPAGLAGGRQRSYNEQFF.

The V call is TRBV5-6, the J call TRBJ1-5; D may be TRBD1 (5 bases). CDR1 and CDR2 from the germline V gene are SGHDT and YYEEEE. This CDR3 is built from 17 residues. Trimming removed 0 bases at V and 0 bases at J, with 13 bases between. CDR3 sequence: CASSLGGRQHSNQPQHF. The CDR3, as DNA: TGTGCCAGCAGCTTGGGGGGACGACAGCATAGCAATCAGCCCCAGCATTTT. The variable domain in full, with the rest retrieved from reference TRBV5-6 and TRBJ1-5, is DAGVTQSPTHLIKTRGQQVTLRCSPKSGHDTVSWYQQALGQGPQFIFQYYEEEERQRGNFPDRFSGHQFPNYSSELNVNALLLGDSALYLCASSLGGRQHSNQPQHFGDGTRLSIL.

This rearrangement joins TRBV19 to TRBJ2-7; D is possibly TRBD1 (5 bases). Germline-derived CDR1 and CDR2 are LNHDA and SQIVND (reference sequence). The CDR3 sequence is 14 residues long. Trimming took off 7 bases at V and 2 bases at J, with 15 bases between the two ends. The CDR3 sequence: CASTGASPTYEQYF. The DNA of the CDR3 is TGTGCCAGTACTGGGGCCTCTCCCACCTACGAGCAGTACTTC.

The table lists this clone with a count of one. The V gene is TRBV6-6, the J gene TRBJ1-1; no clear D. The V end was cut by 5 bases, the J end by 5 bases, with 9 bases between. CDR1 and CDR2 from the germline V gene are MNHNY and SVGAGI (reference sequence). This CDR3 has 12 residues. CDR3 sequence reads: CASSQPETEAFF. CDR3 coding DNA: TGTGCCAGCAGTCAACCGGAGACTGAAGCTTTCTTT.

This clone was counted only a few times. The chain uses TRBV5-1 and TRBJ2-1, with 10 nucleotides matching TRBD1. Trimming cost V 4 bases and J 7 bases; bases outside gene matches: 8. Germline CDR1 and CDR2: SGHRS and YFSETQ. The CDR3 contains 15 residues. For the CDR3, the DNA is TGCGCCAGCAGCCCGGGACAGGGGCGCCGTAATGAGCAGTTCTTC. Its translation is CASSPGQGRRNEQFF. The entire variable domain, with the rest obtained from reference TRBV5-1 and TRBJ2-1, is as follows: KAGVTQTPRYLIKTRGQQVTLSCSPISGHRSVSWYQQTPGQGLQFLFEYFSETQRNKGNFPGRFSGRQFSNSRSEMNVSTLELGDSALYLCASSPGQGRRNEQFFGPGTRLTVL.

This chain connects TRBV15 to TRBJ2-5; TRBD1 aligns across 10 bases. The DNA end is a closer match to TRBJ2-7, so the J assignment may be wrong. CDR3 length: 16 amino acids. Germline V CDR1 and CDR2: LNHNV, YYDKDF (reference sequence). CDR3 DNA sequence: TGTGCCACCAGCTCCCCCCCGGGACAGGGGTCTTACGAGCAGTACTTC. Translated: CATSSPPGQGSYEQYF.